This T cell receptor beta chain was sequenced during a study of identical twins. Whole-study findings and limits: Cord blood beta clonotypes present at high abundance carried fewer insertions; no such pattern appeared in memory repertoires.

This clonotype has a handful of counts. Its antigen is still unknown. MiXCR, applied by TCRdb to the 5' RACE reads, yields one record per CDR3 protein. The sample has about 470,000 distinct CDR3 sequences, 24% seen once; the top ten hold roughly 3%. The CDR3 extends over 12 amino acids. The V gene's germline CDR1 is SNHLY and CDR2 FYNNEI. Trimming removed 7 bases from V and 6 bases from J, with 11 bases in between. A further study also used this sample, focusing on T cells expressing NK-cell markers. That paper adds: It was from sorted CD3+CD56+NKG2C+, CD3+CD56+NKG2C- and CD3+CD56-NKG2C+ T cells that TCR beta repertoires came. Most of the eight sequenced donors were HCMV-seropositive; one was seronegative. The dominant NKG2C+ clonotypes represented 1.0-7.0% of CD8+ T cells in over 5 donors.

Sample: CD4+ T cells sorted from blood. The chain combines TRBV2 with TRBJ2-3, with no clear D. This TCR came from a woman under 30 in good health. The chain's CDR3 is CASTYYPDTQYF. CDR3 in DNA: TGTGCCAGCACTTACTATCCTGATACGCAGTATTTT.